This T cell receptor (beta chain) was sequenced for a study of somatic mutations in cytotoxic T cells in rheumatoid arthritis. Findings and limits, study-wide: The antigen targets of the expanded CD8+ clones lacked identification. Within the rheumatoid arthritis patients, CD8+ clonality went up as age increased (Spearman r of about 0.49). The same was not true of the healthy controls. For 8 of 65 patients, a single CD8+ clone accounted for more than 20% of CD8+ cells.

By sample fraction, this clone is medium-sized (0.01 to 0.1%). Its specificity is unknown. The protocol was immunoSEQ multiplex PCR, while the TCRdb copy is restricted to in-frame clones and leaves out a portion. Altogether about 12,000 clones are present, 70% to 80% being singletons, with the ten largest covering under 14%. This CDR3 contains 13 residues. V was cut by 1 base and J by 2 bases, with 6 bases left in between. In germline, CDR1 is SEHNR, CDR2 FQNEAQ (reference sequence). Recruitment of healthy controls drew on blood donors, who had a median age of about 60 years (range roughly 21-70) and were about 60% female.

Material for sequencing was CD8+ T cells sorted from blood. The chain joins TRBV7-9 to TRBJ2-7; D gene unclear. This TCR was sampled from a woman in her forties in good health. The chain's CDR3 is CASSLGAPYEQYF. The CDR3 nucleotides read TGTGCCAGCAGCTTAGGGGCACCCTACGAGCAGTACTTC.